Following are 24 T cell receptor beta chains from one sample sequenced in a study of blood T cell repertoires in COVID-19 (dated by TCRdb to the early 2020s). Library construction relied on the immunoSEQ multiplex PCR assay. As stored in TCRdb, this immuneACCESS dataset retains in-frame rearrangements with V and J assigned. A fraction of the clones does not appear; measured against another copy, unresolved V genes explain less than half of the discrepancy, and the remainder lacks a known reason. This sample comprises around 110,000 clones, around 89% of them detected only once. 4.5% to 6% of the sample is taken by the ten largest. The specimen was peripheral blood. These receptors were collected from a man aged 35-49 years with active or convalescent COVID-19.

V usage is TRBV10-3 and J usage is TRBJ1-6; D is perhaps TRBD1 (5 bases). Between the trimmed V and J ends, which lost 4 bases and 7 bases, there was a span of 8 bases. CDR3 size: 13 residues. The germline V gene encodes CDR1 ENHRY and CDR2 SYGVKD. CDR3 sequence: CAISGGSNSPLHF. CDR3 nucleotides: TGTGCCATCAGTGGGGGCAGCAATTCACCCCTCCACTTT.

V usage is TRBV18 and J usage is TRBJ2-5; TRBD2 agrees at 13 bases. Germline V CDR1 and CDR2: KGHSH, LQKENI. With V trimmed by 6 bases and J by 7 bases, 14 bases remained unmatched. The CDR3 length is 17 residues. The CDR3 DNA follows: TGTGCCAGCTCTCCGGGACTAGCGGGACATTCCTCAGGGACCCAGTACTTC. This translates into CASSPGLAGHSSGTQYF. Full variable domain (rest looked up from reference TRBV18 and TRBJ2-5): NAGVMQNPRHLVRRRGQEARLRCSPMKGHSHVYWYRQLPEEGLKFMVYLQKENIIDESGMPKERFSAEFPKEGPSILRIQQVVRGDSAAYFCASSPGLAGHSSGTQYFGPGTRLLVL.

This sequence joins TRBV28 and TRBJ2-2; 10 bases agree with TRBD1. The CDR3 extends over 16 amino acids. After removal of 2 bases from V and 5 bases from J, the junction contained 5 bases not matched to a gene. Germline CDR1 is MDHEN and CDR2 is SYDVKM. This chain's CDR3 is CASSLVGQGKTGELFF. The CDR3, as DNA: TGTGCCAGCAGTTTAGTGGGACAGGGGAAAACCGGGGAGCTGTTTTTT.

V usage is TRBV12-5 and J usage is TRBJ2-3; 9 nucleotides match TRBD1. CDR1 and CDR2 from the germline V gene are LGHNT and FRNRAP. V trimming: 1 base; J trimming: 4 bases; junction bases outside the gene matches: 3. The CDR3 consists of 15 residues. The CDR3 nucleotides are TGTGCTAGTGGTTTGGACAGGGGGCTCGCAGATACGCAGTATTTT. It yields the protein CASGLDRGLADTQYF.

The CDR3 nucleotides are TGTGCCAGCTCAACGAGGGCAATGAACACTGAAGCTTTCTTT. It is translated as CASSTRAMNTEAFF. J is TRBJ1-1 and V is TRBV18; D is uncertain. V lost 5 bases to trimming and J lost 0 bases, with 10 bases between them. Looked up from germline, CDR1 is KGHSH and CDR2 is LQKENI. The CDR3 has 14 amino acids.

The table lists this clone with a count of one. The chain recombines TRBV28 with TRBJ1-2, with 7 bases aligning to TRBD1. The CDR3 has 16 residues. Trimming at V came to 3 bases and at J to 4 bases, leaving 11 bases not matched to a gene. Germline V lookup: CDR1 MDHEN, CDR2 SYDVKM. The CDR3 is CASSFGGGQRIYGYTF. In nucleotides, the CDR3 is TGTGCCAGCAGTTTCGGTGGGGGACAGCGGATCTATGGCTACACCTTC.

The rearrangement uses TRBV4-3 and TRBJ1-1; D not certain. This CDR3 is 15 amino acids long. The germline V gene encodes CDR1 LGHNA and CDR2 YSLEER. V shed 3 bases and J shed 1 base, with 12 bases lying between them. CDR3: CASSHELRGNTEAFF. The DNA for the CDR3 is TGCGCCAGCAGCCATGAGCTACGAGGGAACACTGAAGCTTTCTTT.

The gene calls are TRBV7-2 and TRBJ1-2, with 7 bases fitting TRBD1. With V trimmed by 5 bases and J by 8 bases, 5 bases remained unmatched. The CDR3 totals 12 residues. Looked up from germline, CDR1 is SGHTA and CDR2 is FQGNSA. CDR3 protein: CASSQQGIGYTF. The CDR3 bases are TGTGCCAGCAGCCAACAGGGGATAGGCTACACCTTC.

The chain couples TRBV5-1 to TRBJ2-7, with 8 bases matching TRBD1. This CDR3 has 17 residues. The germline V gene has CDR1 SGHRS and CDR2 YFSETQ. V was pared by 3 bases and J by 3 bases, with 14 bases of the junction left unmatched. CDR3 nucleotides: TGCGCCAGCAGCTCTCCCGCTCAGGGGGCGATCATCTACGAGCAGTACTTC. Its translation: CASSSPAQGAIIYEQYF.

This rearrangement joins TRBV7-2 to TRBJ2-2; 8 bases line up with TRBD2. Germline-derived CDR1 and CDR2 are SGHTA and FQGNSA. J gave up 0 bases and V 2 bases, and 5 bases lay outside the gene matches. The CDR3 runs 17 residues. As DNA, the CDR3 is TGTGCCAGCAGCTTAATACCGGGACTAGCGAACACCGGGGAGCTGTTTTTT. Its translation: CASSLIPGLANTGELFF.

This chain links TRBV11-2 with TRBJ1-3; TRBD1 matches at 9 bases. The CDR3 runs to 14 residues. In germline, CDR1 is SGHAT, CDR2 FQNNGV. V dropped 5 bases and J dropped 7; count of bases not matched to a gene: 6. CDR3 sequence: CASSAQGARNTIYF. CDR3 DNA sequence: TGTGCCAGCAGCGCACAGGGGGCGCGGAACACCATATATTTT.

The genes are TRBV19 and TRBJ2-4; the match to TRBD2 covers 10 bases. The germline V gene has CDR1 LNHDA and CDR2 SQIVND (reference sequence). The CDR3 has 13 amino acids. The V and J ends lost 11 bases and 8 bases, in that order; junction bases with no gene match: 9. CDR3 residues: CAAGGGTSDIQYF. In DNA form, the CDR3 reads TGTGCCGCCGGGGGTGGGACTAGCGACATTCAGTACTTC.

The rearrangement joins TRBV19 to TRBJ2-1; 11 nucleotides agree with TRBD1. This CDR3 region has 14 residues. The germline V gene has CDR1 LNHDA and CDR2 SQIVND (reference sequence). Trimming at V came to 7 bases and at J to 6 bases, leaving 5 bases not matched to a gene. For the CDR3, the DNA is TGTGCCAGTAAGGACAGGGGGCGCCTCAATGAGCAGTTCTTC. Amino acids: CASKDRGRLNEQFF.

This sequence joins TRBV6-6 and TRBJ2-7, with 9 bases aligning to TRBD2. The V segment lost 5 bases and the J segment 5 bases; nucleotides outside the gene matches: 7. The CDR3 runs 14 residues. The germline V gene has CDR1 MNHNY and CDR2 SVGAGI (reference sequence). Here the CDR3 reads CASSHRSSGDEQYF. CDR3 nucleotide sequence: TGTGCCAGCAGTCACCGATCTAGCGGGGACGAGCAGTACTTC.

The chain is built from TRBV7-2 and TRBJ1-5; D is unresolved. CDR3 length: 17 residues. Trimming pared 2 bases from V and 1 base from J, leaving 15 bases between. Germline V gene lookup returns CDR1 SGHTA and CDR2 FQGNSA. The CDR3 region is CASSLRPGVISNQPQHF. CDR3 DNA: TGTGCCAGCAGCTTACGGCCCGGGGTAATAAGCAATCAGCCCCAGCATTTT.

This clone was seen a few times. The gene calls are TRBV20-1 and TRBJ1-2; the D gene is possibly TRBD1 (5 bases). CDR1 is DFQATT, CDR2 SNEGSKA, per germline (reference sequence). This CDR3 contains 14 residues. V lost 3 bases to trimming and J lost 0 bases, with 11 bases between them. The CDR3 nucleotides read TGCAGTGCTAGTTCGCCAGGGACTAACTATGGCTACACCTTC. Translated: CSASSPGTNYGYTF.

The chain couples TRBV27 to TRBJ1-2; 9 bases align to TRBD1. CDR3 size: 14 residues. Unmatched junction bases numbered 6, after V lost 6 bases and J lost 4 bases. In germline, CDR1 is MNHEY, CDR2 SMNVEV (reference sequence). CDR3 sequence reads: CASRGQGGSYGYTF. The CDR3 DNA follows: TGTGCCAGCAGGGGACAGGGCGGGAGCTATGGCTACACCTTC.

DNA of the CDR3: TGTGCCAGCAGTTTGCGGGAGGGTCCTTTGCCAGATACGCAGTATTTT. It specifies CASSLREGPLPDTQYF. This chain links TRBV27 with TRBJ2-3; 9 bases are shared with TRBD2. Germline values: CDR1 MNHEY, CDR2 SMNVEV (reference sequence). The CDR3 runs 16 residues. With V trimmed by 3 bases and J by 4 bases, 8 bases remained unmatched.

There are a few counts of this clone. The rearrangement uses TRBV2 and TRBJ2-7; D remains ambiguous. Germline loops: CDR1 SNHLY, CDR2 FYNNEI. The CDR3 has 12 amino acids. Trimming removed 4 bases from V and 2 bases from J, with 6 bases in between. The CDR3 nucleotides are TGTGCCAGCAGTGTTTCTACCTACGAGCAGTACTTC. This translates into CASSVSTYEQYF.

The chain uses TRBV11-2 and TRBJ2-7; D possibly corresponds to TRBD2 (6 bases). The ends were cut back, 5 bases at V and 4 bases at J, with 12 bases in the middle. CDR1 and CDR2 (germline): SGHAT, FQNNGV. This CDR3 has 13 amino acids. The CDR3 loop reads CASSGLGLYEQYF. The CDR3 coding sequence is TGTGCCAGCAGCGGCCTGGGACTGTACGAGCAGTACTTC.

The chain links TRBV29-1 to TRBJ2-1; 10 nucleotides agree with TRBD2. The length of the CDR3 is 14 residues. CDR1 and CDR2 (germline): SQVTM, ANQGSEA. With V trimmed by 4 bases and J by 6 bases, 6 bases remained unmatched. Here the CDR3 DNA reads TGCAGCGTTGTGGCTAGCGGGAGAGGCAATGAGCAGTTCTTC. It translates to CSVVASGRGNEQFF.

The gene calls are TRBV4-3 and TRBJ2-7; 9 bases line up with TRBD2. V was clipped by 0 bases and J by 5 bases; unmatched bases: 5. The CDR3 has 15 amino acids. From germline, CDR1 is LGHNA and CDR2 YSLEER. The CDR3 spells CASSQEGLALHEQYF. In DNA form, the CDR3 reads TGCGCCAGCAGCCAAGAGGGACTAGCCCTCCACGAGCAGTACTTC.

V and J are TRBV3-1 (or the pseudogene TRBV3-2) and TRBJ1-6; weak D call: TRBD1 (5 bases). V lost 2 bases to trimming and J lost 7 bases, with 12 bases between them. This CDR3 spans 15 amino acids. Germline-derived CDR1 and CDR2 are LGHDT and YNNKEL (reference sequence). CDR3: CASSQSRAWNSPLHF. CDR3 coding DNA: TGTGCCAGCAGCCAAAGCAGGGCTTGGAATTCACCCCTCCACTTT.

The chain joins TRBV27 to TRBJ2-7; D is unclear. Germline CDR1 is MNHEY and CDR2 is SMNVEV (reference sequence). CDR3 size: 15 residues. V dropped 6 bases and J dropped 0 bases, with 15 bases sitting between them. The CDR3 DNA reads as TGTGCCAGCAGCTCCCTGGGCTCATTCTCCTACGAGCAGTACTTC. Translation gives CASSSLGSFSYEQYF.